One sample yielded the 11 T cell receptor beta chains listed below, sequenced in a study of beta chain features in type 1 diabetes. Study findings and constraints: There was a moderate but significant shortening of TCRB CDR3s in all four CD4+ subsets of Type 1 diabetes patients.

Reverse transcribing all isolated RNA meant expressed TCRB transcripts were sequenced. The table came from immunoSEQ multiplex PCR; TCRdb's copy has only in-frame clones and leaves some out. The table has under 300,000 clones, approximately 25% seen once. No antigen has been identified for these receptors. The sequencing input was naive CD4+ T cells from blood. The source of these receptors is a woman aged 30 to 39 with type 1 diabetes.

This chain joins TRBV27 and TRBJ2-7; perhaps TRBD2 as D (5 bases). Germline V gives CDR1 MNHEY, CDR2 SMNVEV (reference sequence). Trimming removed 3 bases from V and 3 bases from J, with 12 bases in between. The CDR3 loop spans 14 amino acids. CDR3 sequence reads: CASSFLAGNYEQYF. The CDR3 bases are TGTGCCAGCAGTTTTTTAGCCGGGAACTACGAGCAGTACTTC.

The J gene is TRBJ1-2, the V gene TRBV6-5; 10 bases align to TRBD1. The V gene end was trimmed by 2 bases and the J gene end by 3 bases; junction bases not matched to a gene: 3. This CDR3 contains 15 residues. CDR1 MNHEY and CDR2 SVGAGI come from the germline V gene. The CDR3 bases are TGTGCCAGCAGTTACGAGACAGGGGGCGACTATGGCTACACCTTC. This codes for CASSYETGGDYGYTF.

This clone has a handful of counts. The chain employs TRBV5-6 and TRBJ1-1; D not resolved. Germline loops: CDR1 SGHDT, CDR2 YYEEEE. The CDR3 is 12 amino acids. Trimming shortened V by 4 bases and J by 2 bases, and 6 bases separated the two germline ends. The CDR3 here is CASSLPNTEAFF. CDR3 in DNA: TGTGCCAGCAGCCTACCTAACACTGAAGCTTTCTTT.

The CDR3 reads CAWTQQASGSSYEQYF. Here the CDR3 DNA reads TGTGCCTGGACCCAACAAGCTAGCGGGAGCTCCTACGAGCAGTACTTC. The V call is TRBV30, the J call TRBJ2-7; 10 bases fit TRBD2. Germline V gene lookup returns CDR1 GTSNPN and CDR2 SVGIG (reference sequence). With 4 bases clipped from V and 0 bases from J, the junction kept 9 bases outside the gene matches. There are 16 residues in the CDR3.

The chain recombines TRBV18 with TRBJ1-1; 10 nucleotides match TRBD1. The V and J ends lost 4 bases and 1 base, in that order; junction bases with no gene match: 12. Germline V gives CDR1 KGHSH, CDR2 LQKENI. This CDR3 is 18 amino acids long. The CDR3 DNA is TGTGCCAGCTCACACGCCGTGGGACAGGGGTATTGGAACACTGAAGCTTTCTTT. Its protein product is CASSHAVGQGYWNTEAFF.

This clone appeared a few times. The CDR3 sequence is CSAVTGNSLDEQYF. The CDR3 bases are TGCAGCGCTGTCACGGGAAATTCGCTGGACGAGCAGTACTTC. The chain has TRBV29-1 and TRBJ2-7; maybe TRBD2 (5 bases). The CDR3 consists of 14 residues. Germline assignment: CDR1 SQVTM and CDR2 ANQGSEA. V lost 7 bases, J lost 5 bases, and 21 bases lay in between.

This clone was detected a few times. The chain uses TRBV10-3 and TRBJ2-1, with D unresolved. V was cut by 6 bases and J by 0 bases, with 6 bases left in between. In germline, CDR1 is ENHRY, CDR2 SYGVKD. CDR3 size: 13 residues. The chain's CDR3 is CAIRHSSYNEQFF. In DNA form, the CDR3 reads TGTGCCATCAGGCATAGCTCCTACAATGAGCAGTTCTTC.

This rearrangement joins TRBV25-1 to TRBJ1-1; 10 positions agree with TRBD1. In germline, CDR1 is MGHDK, CDR2 SYGVNS. This CDR3 is 13 amino acids long. Trimming at V came to 6 bases and at J to 6 bases, leaving 4 bases not matched to a gene. The CDR3 region has the DNA TGTGCCAGCAGGGGACAGGGGACAGCTGAAGCTTTCTTT. Its protein product is CASRGQGTAEAFF.

The V call is TRBV30, the J call TRBJ1-2, with 8 positions matching TRBD1. This CDR3 comprises 12 residues. Trimming took 5 bases from V and 5 from J; bases not matched to a gene: 4. Germline V gene sequence: CDR1 GTSNPN, CDR2 SVGIG (reference sequence). As DNA, the CDR3 is TGTGCCTGGGGCCGGGACAGGTATGGCTACACCTTC. This encodes CAWGRDRYGYTF.

This chain joins TRBV2 and TRBJ2-3; a possible D gene is TRBD2 (5 bases). The V gene lost 1 base and the J gene lost 1 base, with 9 bases spanning the gap. There are 15 residues in the CDR3. Germline assignment: CDR1 SNHLY and CDR2 FYNNEI. The CDR3 reads CASSEGTGRTDTQYF. The CDR3 bases are TGTGCCAGCAGTGAAGGGACTGGCCGCACAGATACGCAGTATTTT.

This clone showed up just a few times. The V and J genes are TRBV30 and TRBJ1-2; no definite D call. Germline V gene sequence: CDR1 GTSNPN, CDR2 SVGIG (reference sequence). The CDR3 runs to 14 residues. Trimming shortened V by 4 bases and J by 8 bases, and 20 bases separated the two germline ends. This chain's CDR3 is CAWNPRSQSGGYTF. The CDR3 region has the DNA TGTGCCTGGAACCCTAGATCCCAGTCGGGGGGCTACACCTTC.